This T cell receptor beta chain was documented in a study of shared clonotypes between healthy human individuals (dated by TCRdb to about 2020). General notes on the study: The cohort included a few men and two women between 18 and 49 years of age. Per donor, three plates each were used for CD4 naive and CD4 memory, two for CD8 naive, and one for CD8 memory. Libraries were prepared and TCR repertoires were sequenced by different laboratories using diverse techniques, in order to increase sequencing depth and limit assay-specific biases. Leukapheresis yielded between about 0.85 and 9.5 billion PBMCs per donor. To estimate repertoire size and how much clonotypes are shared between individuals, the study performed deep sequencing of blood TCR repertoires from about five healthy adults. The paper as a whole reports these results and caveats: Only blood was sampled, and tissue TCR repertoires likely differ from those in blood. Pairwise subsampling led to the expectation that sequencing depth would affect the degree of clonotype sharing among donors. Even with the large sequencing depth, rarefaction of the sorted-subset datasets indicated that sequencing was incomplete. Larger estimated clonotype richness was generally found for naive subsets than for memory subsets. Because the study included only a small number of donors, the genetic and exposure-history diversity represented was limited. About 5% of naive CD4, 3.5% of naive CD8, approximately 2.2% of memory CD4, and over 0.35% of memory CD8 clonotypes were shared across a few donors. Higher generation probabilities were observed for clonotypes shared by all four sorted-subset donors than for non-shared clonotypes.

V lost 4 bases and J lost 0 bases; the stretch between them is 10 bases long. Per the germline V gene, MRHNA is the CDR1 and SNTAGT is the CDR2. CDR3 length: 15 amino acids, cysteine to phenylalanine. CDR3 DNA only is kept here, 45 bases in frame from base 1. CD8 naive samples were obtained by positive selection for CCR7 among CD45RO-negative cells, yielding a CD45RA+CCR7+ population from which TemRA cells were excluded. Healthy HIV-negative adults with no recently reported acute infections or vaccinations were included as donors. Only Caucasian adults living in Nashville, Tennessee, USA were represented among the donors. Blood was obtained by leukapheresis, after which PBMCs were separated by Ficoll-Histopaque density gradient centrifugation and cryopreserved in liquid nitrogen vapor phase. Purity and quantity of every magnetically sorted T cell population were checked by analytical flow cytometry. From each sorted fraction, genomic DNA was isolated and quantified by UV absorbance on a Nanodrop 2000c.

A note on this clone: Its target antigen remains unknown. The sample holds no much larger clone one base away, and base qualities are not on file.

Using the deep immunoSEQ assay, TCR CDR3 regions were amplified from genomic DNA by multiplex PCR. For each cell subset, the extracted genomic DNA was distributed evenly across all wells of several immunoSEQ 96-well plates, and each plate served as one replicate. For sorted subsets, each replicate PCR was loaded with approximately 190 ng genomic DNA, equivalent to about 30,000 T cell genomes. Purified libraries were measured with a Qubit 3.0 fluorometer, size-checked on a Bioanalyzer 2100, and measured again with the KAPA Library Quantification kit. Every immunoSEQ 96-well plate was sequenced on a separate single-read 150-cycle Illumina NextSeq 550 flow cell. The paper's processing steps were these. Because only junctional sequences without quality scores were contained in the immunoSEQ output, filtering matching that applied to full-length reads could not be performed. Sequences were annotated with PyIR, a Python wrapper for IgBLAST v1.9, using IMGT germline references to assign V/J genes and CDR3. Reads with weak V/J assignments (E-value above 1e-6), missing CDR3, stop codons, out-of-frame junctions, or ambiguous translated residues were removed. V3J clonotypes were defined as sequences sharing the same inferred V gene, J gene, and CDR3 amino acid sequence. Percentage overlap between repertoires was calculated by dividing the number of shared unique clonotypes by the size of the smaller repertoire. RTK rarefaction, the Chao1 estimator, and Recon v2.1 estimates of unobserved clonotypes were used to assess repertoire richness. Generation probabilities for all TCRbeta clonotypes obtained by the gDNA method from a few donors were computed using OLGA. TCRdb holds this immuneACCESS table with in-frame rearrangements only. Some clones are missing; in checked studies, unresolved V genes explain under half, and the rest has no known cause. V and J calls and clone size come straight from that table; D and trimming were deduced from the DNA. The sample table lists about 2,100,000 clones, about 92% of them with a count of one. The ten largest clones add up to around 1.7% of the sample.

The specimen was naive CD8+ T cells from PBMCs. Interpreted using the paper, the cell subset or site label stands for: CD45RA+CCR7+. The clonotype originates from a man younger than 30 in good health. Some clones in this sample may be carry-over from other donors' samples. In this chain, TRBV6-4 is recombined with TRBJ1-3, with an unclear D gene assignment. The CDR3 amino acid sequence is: CASSGEQNSGNTIYF. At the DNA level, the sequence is TGTGCCAGCAGTGGAGAACAGAACTCTGGAAACACCATATATTTT.